This is a list of T cell receptor beta chains from one sample in a study of cytomegalovirus exposure and HLA in healthy donors. Method: immunoSEQ multiplex PCR; TCRdb's copy keeps in-frame clones and lacks some. The sample holds over 75,000 clones; roughly four fifths are singletons and the top ten take roughly 3.5%. The sample consisted of PBMCs. These receptors came from a man aged 25 to 40 in good health and CMV-seropositive. The CDR3 runs from the conserved cysteine through the conserved F or W. D genes are given only for firm matches. Only some rows state a clone size, as once, few, many or a class for expanded clones.

V gene	clone size	D gene	CDR3 length	J gene	CDR3 protein	CDR3 DNA
TRBV4-1	NA	NA	13	TRBJ2-7	CASSQVFRDEQYF	TGCGCCAGCAGCCAGGTCTTTCGGGACGAGCAGTACTTC
TRBV5-4	once	TRBD2	14	TRBJ2-7	CASYREREGSEQYF	TGTGCCAGCTACCGGGAGCGGGAAGGAAGCGAGCAGTACTTC
TRBV5-6	NA	NA	16	TRBJ1-5	CASSLAQGLGNQPQHF	TGTGCCAGCAGCTTGGCCCAGGGCTTAGGCAATCAGCCCCAGCATTTT
TRBV30	NA	NA	12	TRBJ2-1	CAWRAGRNEQFF	TGTGCCTGGAGAGCTGGGAGGAATGAGCAGTTCTTC
TRBV28	once	TRBD2	17	TRBJ2-5	CASSGRGGLADEETQYF	TGTGCCAGCAGTGGACGGGGAGGCCTAGCGGACGAAGAGACCCAGTACTTC
TRBV10-1	NA	TRBD2	13	TRBJ2-7	CASSQAGGYEQYF	TGCGCCAGCAGTCAGGCGGGGGGCTACGAGCAGTACTTC
TRBV18	NA	NA	16	TRBJ2-7	CASSPLGHPGSNEQYF	TGTGCCAGCTCACCACTGGGACACCCGGGGAGCAACGAGCAGTACTTC
TRBV28	NA	TRBD1	16	TRBJ2-4	CASRETGGITKNIQYF	TGTGCCAGCAGAGAGACAGGGGGCATCACCAAAAACATTCAGTACTTC
TRBV21-1	NA	NA	17	TRBJ1-1	CASSKTRTGDMNTEAFF	TGTGCCAGCAGCAAAACGAGGACAGGCGACATGAACACTGAAGCTTTCTTT
TRBV7-2	NA	NA	14	TRBJ1-1	CASSAVSMNTEAFF	TGTGCCAGCAGCGCGGTTTCTATGAACACTGAAGCTTTCTTT
TRBV9	NA	NA	15	TRBJ1-1	CASSEGGALGTEAFF	TGTGCCAGCAGCGAGGGGGGGGCATTGGGCACTGAAGCTTTCTTT
TRBV7-9	NA	NA	16	TRBJ2-6	CASSYPLSSGANVLTF	TGTGCCAGCAGCTACCCCCTAAGCTCCGGGGCCAACGTCCTGACTTTC
TRBV7-9	NA	NA	17	TRBJ1-5	CASSPEGGGYSNQPQHF	TGTGCCAGCAGCCCAGAAGGGGGGGGTTATAGCAATCAGCCCCAGCATTTT
TRBV5-5	NA	NA	15	TRBJ1-2	CASSLGRTFNYGYTF	TGTGCCAGCAGCCTGGGAAGGACTTTTAACTATGGCTACACCTTC
TRBV10-3	NA	NA	13	TRBJ2-2	CAICRDIAGELFF	TGTGCCATCTGCCGGGACATCGCCGGGGAGCTGTTTTTT
TRBV5-4	once	NA	15	TRBJ2-2	CASSLPQGNTGELFF	TGTGCCAGCAGCTTGCCTCAGGGGAACACCGGGGAGCTGTTTTTT
TRBV28	NA	NA	14	TRBJ2-3	CASSLGVSTDTQYF	TGTGCCAGCAGTTTGGGCGTCAGCACAGATACGCAGTATTTT
TRBV7-9	NA	NA	14	TRBJ2-1	CASSPGTSYNEQFF	TGTGCCAGCAGCCCCGGGACTTCCTACAATGAGCAGTTCTTC
TRBV28	once	NA	13	TRBJ1-5	CASSFVSNQPQHF	TGTGCCAGCAGTTTCGTGAGCAATCAGCCCCAGCATTTT
TRBV5-1	NA	NA	14	TRBJ1-1	CASSSQQVNTEAFF	TGCGCCAGCAGCTCCCAACAGGTGAACACTGAAGCTTTCTTT
TRBV11-2	once	TRBD2	16	TRBJ2-1	CASSWGLAGLEGEQFF	TGTGCCAGCAGCTGGGGCCTAGCGGGGCTAGAGGGTGAGCAGTTCTTC
TRBV5-4	NA	TRBD1	19	TRBJ2-6	CASSFRDRGPQSGANVLTF	TGTGCCAGCAGCTTCCGGGACAGGGGCCCACAGTCTGGGGCCAACGTCCTGACTTTC
TRBV7-2	NA	NA	13	TRBJ1-2	CASSLRANYGYTF	TGTGCCAGCAGCTTGAGAGCGAACTATGGCTACACCTTC